Here is one T cell receptor (beta chain) with its context. Profiling relied on immunoSEQ multiplex PCR, and the TCRdb table lists in-frame clones only, not all of them. Counted here are a few million clones, 90% to 95% occurring once; the ten biggest clones make up 0.39%. The sample comes from a study of shared clonotypes between healthy human individuals. Germline CDR1 and CDR2: SGHRS and YFSETQ. The CDR3 spans 15 residues. Trimming left V 1 base short and J 0 bases short, with 10 bases between. V gene TRBV5-1 combines with J gene TRBJ1-2; maybe TRBD1 (5 bases). This receptor was obtained from a young man in good health. Some clones in this sample may be carry-over from other donors' samples. The specimen sequenced was naive CD4+ T cells from PBMCs. Subset: CD45RA+ positively selected. This CDR3 reads CASSLRGTSNYGYTF. The CDR3 DNA reads as TGCGCCAGCAGCTTGAGGGGCACATCTAACTATGGCTACACCTTC.